These 22 T cell receptor beta chains originate from one sample sequenced in a study of blood T cell repertoires in COVID-19 (dated by TCRdb to about 2020). Library preparation was by the immunoSEQ multiplex PCR assay. The table was pulled from immuneACCESS by TCRdb, which kept in-frame rearrangements only. Such tables lose some clones; where checked, under half of the loss comes from unresolved V genes, and the rest has no known cause. Within this sample are more than 200,000 clones, with about 86% of them counted one time only. Clones ranked in the top ten supply around 8.7% of the sample. The source material was peripheral blood. The receptors come from a woman aged 50 to 65 with acute or convalescent COVID-19.

The CDR3 nucleotides read TGTGCCAGTAGGACAGGCGATACTCGGGCTAATGAAAAACTGTTTTTT. This sequence encodes CASRTGDTRANEKLFF. This chain uses TRBV19 with TRBJ1-4, with D possibly being TRBD1 (6 bases). Trimming removed 6 bases from V and 3 bases from J, with 17 bases in between. The CDR3 covers 16 residues. Germline values: CDR1 LNHDA, CDR2 SQIVND (reference sequence). The full variable domain, its missing parts supplied by reference TRBV19 and TRBJ1-4, is DGGITQSPKYLFRKEGQNVTLSCEQNLNHDAMYWYRQDPGQGLRLIYYSQIVNDFQKGDIAEGYSVSREKKESFPLTVTSAQKNPTAFYLCASRTGDTRANEKLFFGSGTQLSVL.

The rearrangement joins TRBV28 to TRBJ1-5; 7 nucleotides match TRBD1. J lost 6 bases, V lost 5 bases, and 10 bases had no gene match. Germline-derived CDR1 and CDR2 are MDHEN and SYDVKM. There are 15 residues in the CDR3. The CDR3 coding sequence is TGTGCCAGCAGTCCCCCACAGGGGCTGAGTCAGCCCCAGCATTTT. Protein: CASSPPQGLSQPQHF.

The chain employs TRBV5-1 and TRBJ2-5; TRBD1 agrees at 11 bases. The CDR3 runs to 15 residues. Germline V gene data show CDR1 as SGHRS and CDR2 as YFSETQ. J was trimmed by 4 bases and V by 0 bases; bases with no gene match: 2. The CDR3 nucleotides read TGCGCCAGCAGCTTGGTGGGACAGGGGGGAGAGACCCAGTACTTC. Amino acids: CASSLVGQGGETQYF.

V and J are TRBV19 and TRBJ2-7; unclear D gene. Trimming cost V 7 bases and J 0 bases, with 13 bases left between them. Germline values: CDR1 LNHDA, CDR2 SQIVND (reference sequence). This CDR3 comprises 14 residues. CDR3 in DNA: TGTGCCAGTAAGGCAGGCCAAACCTCCTACGAGCAGTACTTC. It specifies CASKAGQTSYEQYF.

The chain joins TRBV5-8 to TRBJ2-1; D remains unclear. This CDR3 has 13 residues. The germline gives CDR1 SGHTS, CDR2 YDEGEE. V gave up 2 bases and J gave up 4 bases, with 7 bases separating them. DNA of the CDR3: TGTGCCAGCAGCTTCGATCAGTACAATGAGCAGTTCTTC. Its translation is CASSFDQYNEQFF.

The CDR3 DNA follows: TGTGCCAGCAGTTACTTAGCGGGAGAGCAGTTCTTC. It yields the protein CASSYLAGEQFF. J is TRBJ2-1 and V is TRBV6-6; 8 nucleotides align to TRBD2. This CDR3 has 12 residues. CDR1 is MNHNY and CDR2 is SVGAGI in the germline V gene (reference sequence). Trimming removed 1 base from V and 10 bases from J; junction bases left unmatched: 0.

The rearrangement joins TRBV19 to TRBJ1-1; TRBD1 agrees at 8 bases. Germline V CDR1 and CDR2: LNHDA, SQIVND (reference sequence). CDR3 length: 15 amino acids. V was clipped by 8 bases and J by 5 bases; unmatched bases: 13. The CDR3 sequence: CASSDPGGAWTEAFF. CDR3 coding DNA: TGTGCCAGTTCTGATCCAGGGGGCGCCTGGACTGAAGCTTTCTTT.

The V gene is TRBV7-2, the J gene TRBJ2-2, with D uncertain. The CDR3 consists of 15 residues. Germline V CDR1 and CDR2: SGHTA, FQGNSA. Trimming cost V 2 bases and J 1 base, with 8 bases left between them. The CDR3 region is CASSLTRQNTGELFF. The CDR3 region has the DNA TGTGCCAGCAGCTTAACCCGACAGAACACCGGGGAGCTGTTTTTT.

The J gene is TRBJ1-1, the V gene TRBV7-2; 9 nucleotides align to TRBD1. The CDR3 sequence is 14 residues long. Germline CDR1 SGHTA, CDR2 FQGNSA. Unmatched junction bases numbered 10, after V lost 8 bases and J lost 6 bases. CDR3 amino acids: CASVYLQGASEAFF. The CDR3 DNA reads TGTGCCAGCGTTTATTTACAGGGGGCTTCTGAAGCTTTCTTT.

The chain carries TRBV24-1 and TRBJ2-7; D gene unclear. Per germline, CDR1 KGHDR and CDR2 SFDVKD. Trimming shortened V by 4 bases and J by 0 bases, and 6 bases separated the two germline ends. The CDR3 loop spans 13 amino acids. The CDR3 DNA sequence: TGTGCCACCAGTGAGGGCAGCTCCTACGAGCAGTACTTC. As protein: CATSEGSSYEQYF.

The gene calls are TRBV5-1 and TRBJ2-7; 9 positions match TRBD1. The germline V gene encodes CDR1 SGHRS and CDR2 YFSETQ. This CDR3 has 15 residues. V was clipped by 4 bases and J by 5 bases; unmatched bases: 10. Written as DNA, the CDR3 is TGCGCCAGCAGCGTACTACAGGGGGCGCAAGACGAGCAGTACTTC. Translating it yields CASSVLQGAQDEQYF.

Written as DNA, the CDR3 is TGTGCCAGCAGCCTACAGGGTCAGGCTTTCTTT. Amino acids: CASSLQGQAFF. The genes are TRBV7-9 and TRBJ1-1; TRBD1 might be the D (6 bases). Trimming took off 5 bases at V and 11 bases at J, with 12 bases between the two ends. This CDR3 contains 11 residues. Per germline, CDR1 SEHNR and CDR2 FQNEAQ (reference sequence). The full variable domain, in which reference TRBV7-9 and TRBJ1-1 provide the parts outside the CDR3, is DTGVSQNPRHKITKRGQNVTFRCDPISEHNRLYWYRQTLGQGPEFLTYFQNEAQLEKSRLLSDRFSAERPKGSFSTLEIQRTEQGDSAMYLCASSLQGQAFFGQGTRLTVV.

The J gene is TRBJ2-7, the V gene TRBV28; perhaps TRBD1 as D (6 bases). Germline assignment: CDR1 MDHEN and CDR2 SYDVKM. V was pared by 6 bases and J by 0 bases, with 15 bases between. The CDR3 runs to 15 residues. CDR3 loop: CASSRTGLSSYEQYF. As DNA, the CDR3 is TGTGCCAGCAGCCGTACAGGGCTTAGCTCCTACGAGCAGTACTTC. Full variable domain (rest looked up from reference TRBV28 and TRBJ2-7): DVKVTQSSRYLVKRTGEKVFLECVQDMDHENMFWYRQDPGLGLRLIYFSYDVKMKEKGDIPEGYSVSREKKERFSLILESASTNQTSMYLCASSRTGLSSYEQYFGPGTRLTVT.

The J gene is TRBJ2-6, the V gene TRBV19, with D hard to call. Germline CDR1 reads LNHDA; CDR2 reads SQIVND (reference sequence). Trimming removed 10 bases at V and 4 bases at J, with 8 bases between. This CDR3 has 12 amino acids. Written as DNA, the CDR3 is TGTGCCACCGTAGCAGGGGCCAACGTCCTGACTTTC. This sequence encodes CATVAGANVLTF.

The chain is built from TRBV19 and TRBJ2-1, with TRBD2 identical over 13 bases. The CDR3 runs to 15 residues. V lost 3 bases and J lost 8; bases outside the gene matches: 4. Germline CDR1 LNHDA, CDR2 SQIVND (reference sequence). CDR3 sequence: CASSIGTSGIDEQFF. The DNA of the CDR3 is TGTGCCAGTAGTATCGGGACTAGCGGGATCGATGAGCAGTTCTTC.

The chain employs TRBV10-1 and TRBJ2-7; D ambiguous. The germline V gene encodes CDR1 WNHNN and CDR2 SYGVQD (reference sequence). The V end was cut by 0 bases, the J end by 3 bases, with 6 bases between. This CDR3 is built from 13 residues. CDR3 in amino acids: CASSESNIYEQYF. DNA of the CDR3: TGCGCCAGCAGTGAGTCAAACATCTACGAGCAGTACTTC.

The chain employs TRBV28 and TRBJ2-2; TRBD2 matches 9 bases. The germline V gene encodes CDR1 MDHEN and CDR2 SYDVKM. The trim removed 2 bases at V and 7 bases at J, leaving 8 bases unmatched. The CDR3 is made up of 16 amino acids. As DNA, the CDR3 is TGTGCCAGCAGTTTAAATGGCGGGAGGGCCATCGGGGAGCTGTTTTTT. Amino acid sequence: CASSLNGGRAIGELFF.

The genes are TRBV24-1 and TRBJ2-2, with D perhaps matching TRBD1 (5 bases). Trimming pared 3 bases from V and 6 bases from J, leaving 10 bases between. From germline, CDR1 is KGHDR and CDR2 SFDVKD. The CDR3 consists of 14 residues. The CDR3: CATSDAGHAGELFF. CDR3 coding DNA: TGTGCCACCAGTGATGCCGGACACGCCGGGGAGCTGTTTTTT.

The chain employs TRBV11-2 and TRBJ2-6; possible D gene TRBD1, 6 bases. The CDR3 loop spans 18 amino acids. Trimming took off 4 bases at V and 0 bases at J, with 16 bases between the two ends. Germline CDR1 SGHAT, CDR2 FQNNGV. CDR3 sequence reads: CASSSGATPGSGANVLTF. CDR3 coding DNA: TGTGCCAGCAGCTCAGGGGCGACACCAGGCTCTGGGGCCAACGTCCTGACTTTC.

The chain combines TRBV10-3 with TRBJ2-2, with D tentatively TRBD1 (5 bases). Trimming shortened V by 8 bases and J by 0 bases, and 10 bases separated the two germline ends. Germline CDR1 and CDR2: ENHRY and SYGVKD. CDR3 length: 14 amino acids. CDR3: CAIQTDPNTGELFF. The DNA of the CDR3 is TGTGCCATCCAGACAGATCCGAACACCGGGGAGCTGTTTTTT.

This chain connects TRBV28 to TRBJ2-7; tentatively, D is TRBD1 (6 bases). CDR1 and CDR2 (germline): MDHEN, SYDVKM. CDR3 length: 13 amino acids. The V and J ends lost 7 bases and 0 bases respectively, with 10 bases between them. The DNA for the CDR3 is TGTGCCAGCACCGAACAGGGCTCCTACGAGCAGTACTTC. This gives the protein CASTEQGSYEQYF.

The chain carries TRBV10-1 and TRBJ2-3; D is undetermined. The V end lost 0 bases, the J end lost 4 bases, and 5 bases lay between the germline ends. The germline V gene has CDR1 WNHNN and CDR2 SYGVQD (reference sequence). The CDR3 sequence is 13 residues long. The CDR3 region has the DNA TGCGCCAGCAGTGAGTCGTTCTCAGATACGCAGTATTTT. Translating it yields CASSESFSDTQYF.